This T cell receptor beta chain was obtained from a study of beta chain features in type 1 diabetes. Study-wide results and limits: Fewer junction insertions and more nucleotide deletions appeared in type 1 diabetes patients. Sequencing the cDNA could make cells with high TCR expression show up more than they should. Patients' naive, central memory and Treg TCRB repertoires seemed closer to one another than those of healthy donors.

CD45RO/CCR7/CD25/CD127/CD95/CD27 sorting isolated CD4+ naive, central memory, regulatory and stem cell-like memory cells. A word on this clone: Its cognate antigen is unknown.

The sequenced template was cDNA made from the entire isolated RNA. Assay used: immunoSEQ multiplex PCR; TCRdb lists only in-frame clones, some missing. The data contain roughly 60,000 clones, 59% of them seen just once; the ten biggest clones take up over 2%. This TCR was recovered from a woman under 30 in good health. Material for sequencing was Tregs from blood.

The CDR3 DNA reads TGTGCCAGCAGCTTCAGGGAAAAACTGTTTTTT. It specifies CASSFREKLFF. The rearrangement uses TRBV7-9 and TRBJ1-4; D is ambiguous. V lost 3 bases and J lost 8, with 4 bases in between. There are 11 residues in the CDR3. Germline assignment: CDR1 SEHNR and CDR2 FQNEAQ (reference sequence).